These T cell receptor beta chains were read from a single sample in a study of Ad26.COV2.S vaccination and SARS-CoV-2 variants. Method: immunoSEQ multiplex PCR; TCRdb's copy keeps in-frame clones and lacks some. The sample comprises around 320,000 clones, 80% to 90% of which are singletons, and roughly 3.6% rests with the top ten. Sequenced material: peripheral blood, taken in a trial of Ad26.COV2.S vaccine versus placebo. The receptors derive from a person aged 18-65 years who received the Ad26.COV2.S COVID-19 vaccine or a placebo. Both conserved end residues are part of each CDR3. The order of the fields is V gene, J gene, D gene, clone size, CDR3 protein, CDR3 DNA. A D gene is named only where the DNA matches it firmly. The size field is filled for only some rows; it gives once, few, many or a size class.

V: TRBV2
J: TRBJ2-3
D: TRBD2
size: -
CDR3: CASSGERTDTQYF
DNA: TGTGCCAGTAGCGGGGAAAGGACAGATACGCAGTATTTT

V: TRBV14
J: TRBJ2-7
D: -
size: -
CDR3: CASSQFSSYEQYF
DNA: TGTGCCAGCAGCCAATTCTCATCCTACGAGCAGTACTTC

V: TRBV6-4
J: TRBJ1-3
D: -
size: -
CDR3: CASRHRVCGNTIYF
DNA: TGTGCCAGCAGGCACAGGGTGTGCGGAAACACCATATATTTT

V: TRBV10-3
J: TRBJ1-5
D: -
size: once
CDR3: CATWPGLDNQPQHF
DNA: TGTGCCACCTGGCCGGGGCTAGACAATCAGCCCCAGCATTTT

V: TRBV5-1
J: TRBJ1-1
D: -
size: -
CDR3: CASSDGGNTEAFF
DNA: TGCGCCAGCAGCGACGGAGGAAACACTGAAGCTTTCTTT

V: TRBV6-5
J: TRBJ1-5
D: TRBD1
size: -
CDR3: CASRRDRATGQPQHF
DNA: TGTGCCAGCAGGCGGGACAGGGCCACGGGGCAGCCCCAGCATTTT

V: TRBV30
J: TRBJ1-5
D: -
size: -
CDR3: CAWSALQGGNQPQHF
DNA: TGTGCCTGGAGTGCTTTGCAGGGAGGGAATCAGCCCCAGCATTTT

V: TRBV3-1/TRBV3-2
J: TRBJ1-2
D: TRBD1
size: few
CDR3: CASSQDYRGGGYTF
DNA: TGTGCCAGCAGCCAAGATTACAGGGGGGGCGGCTACACCTTC

V: TRBV14
J: TRBJ1-6
D: -
size: -
CDR3: CASSQDTVRSPLHF
DNA: TGTGCCAGCAGCCAAGATACAGTTCGCTCACCCCTCCACTTT

V: TRBV19
J: TRBJ2-1
D: TRBD2
size: -
CDR3: CASSAGVTYNEQFF
DNA: TGTGCCAGTAGCGCGGGGGTGACCTACAATGAGCAGTTCTTC

V: TRBV9
J: TRBJ2-7
D: TRBD1
size: -
CDR3: CASGRTGNEQYF
DNA: TGTGCCAGCGGACGGACAGGGAACGAGCAGTACTTC

V: TRBV19
J: TRBJ1-3
D: -
size: -
CDR3: CASSIVAGSGNTIYF
DNA: TGTGCCAGTAGTATAGTCGCGGGCTCTGGAAACACCATATATTTT

V: TRBV9
J: TRBJ2-7
D: -
size: -
CDR3: CASSGGPAYEQYF
DNA: TGTGCCAGCAGCGGCGGGCCTGCCTACGAGCAGTACTTC

V: TRBV2
J: TRBJ2-2
D: TRBD1
size: -
CDR3: CASLGTGRTGELFF
DNA: TGTGCCAGCCTTGGGACAGGGCGGACCGGGGAGCTGTTTTTT

V: TRBV6-2/TRBV6-3
J: TRBJ1-2
D: -
size: -
CDR3: CASSSAGSSYGYTF
DNA: TGTGCCAGCAGTTCGGCAGGGAGTTCGTATGGCTACACCTTC

V: TRBV29-1
J: TRBJ1-2
D: -
size: -
CDR3: CSVYGYTF
DNA: TGCAGCGTTTACGGCTACACCTTC

V: TRBV6-5
J: TRBJ2-1
D: -
size: -
CDR3: CASSYLHEQFF
DNA: TGTGCCAGCAGTTACCTGCATGAGCAGTTCTTC

V: TRBV28
J: TRBJ1-6
D: -
size: -
CDR3: CASSLYSYNSPLHF
DNA: TGTGCCAGCAGTCTCTACTCCTATAATTCACCCCTCCACTTT

V: TRBV20-1
J: TRBJ2-1
D: -
size: -
CDR3: CSARGGNEQFF
DNA: TGCAGTGCTAGAGGTGGGAATGAGCAGTTCTTC

V: TRBV4-2
J: TRBJ1-4
D: -
size: -
CDR3: CASSQDRYGRIGDEKLFF
DNA: TGTGCCAGCAGCCAAGATCGTTACGGGAGGATTGGGGATGAAAAACTGTTTTTT